The clone carrying this TCR beta chain was seen repeatedly, ten times or more. The CDR3 runs 15 residues. From germline, CDR1 is MNHNS and CDR2 SASEGT. V lost 7 bases, J lost 1 base, and 14 bases lay in between. The data were taken from a study of identical twins. Using its own MiXCR run on the 5' RACE reads, TCRdb lists one record per CDR3 protein. The sample has approximately 470,000 distinct CDR3 sequences; approximately 14% are singletons. Another study also made use of these data, one on yellow fever vaccine responses in identical twins.

The TCR was taken from a woman between 18 and 29 years old in good health. J is TRBJ1-5 and V is TRBV6-1; perhaps TRBD1 as D (6 bases). Sequencing was performed on CD4+ T cells sorted from blood. CDR3 protein: CASKRQEGSNQPQHF. CDR3 DNA: TGTGCCAGCAAAAGACAGGAAGGAAGCAATCAGCCCCAGCATTTT.